Presented here are 10 T cell receptor beta chains from one specimen sequenced in a study of blood T cell repertoires in COVID-19. The data were produced by immunoSEQ multiplex PCR, yet TCRdb's version contains in-frame clones alone and is incomplete. The sample carries some 160,000 clones, approximately 90% recorded once. Material: peripheral blood. The source of these receptors is a man between 18 and 29 years old with COVID-19, enrolled during active disease.

The V gene is TRBV11-2, the J gene TRBJ1-2; D ambiguous. This CDR3 contains 13 residues. V dropped 5 bases and J dropped 1 base, with 8 bases sitting between them. From germline, CDR1 is SGHAT and CDR2 FQNNGV. The chain's CDR3 is CASSPGYNYGYTF. The CDR3 bases are TGTGCCAGCAGCCCGGGGTATAACTATGGCTACACCTTC.

This sequence joins TRBV11-1 and TRBJ2-3; 7 bases line up with TRBD1. J was trimmed by 4 bases and V by 2 bases; bases with no gene match: 6. Per germline, CDR1 SGHAT and CDR2 FQDESV (reference sequence). The CDR3 totals 15 residues. This chain's CDR3 is CASSLRGTAADTQYF. The CDR3 nucleotides are TGTGCCAGCAGCTTACGTGGGACAGCCGCAGATACGCAGTATTTT. The full variable domain, in which reference TRBV11-1 and TRBJ2-3 provide the parts outside the CDR3, is EAEVAQSPRYKITEKSQAVAFWCDPISGHATLYWYRQILGQGPELLVQFQDESVVDDSQLPKDRFSAERLKGVDSTLKIQPAELGDSAMYLCASSLRGTAADTQYFGPGTRLTVL.

This chain uses TRBV5-5 with TRBJ2-1, with 7 nucleotides matching TRBD2. V lost 4 bases, J lost 3 bases, and 7 bases stayed unmatched. The CDR3 is made up of 15 amino acids. CDR1 is SGHKS, CDR2 YYEKEE, per germline (reference sequence). DNA of the CDR3: TGTGCCAGCAGCAAACGGCTAGCGGACTACAATGAGCAGTTCTTC. It specifies CASSKRLADYNEQFF. The complete variable domain, with remaining parts taken from reference TRBV5-5 and TRBJ2-1, reads DAGVTQSPTHLIKTRGQQVTLRCSPISGHKSVSWYQQVLGQGPQFIFQYYEKEERGRGNFPDRFSARQFPNYSSELNVNALLLGDSALYLCASSKRLADYNEQFFGPGTRLTVL.

Comment on this clone: The junction departs from germline at one end; a sequencing error may be responsible. This chain joins TRBV29-1 and TRBJ1-4; D might be TRBD1 (6 bases). The CDR3 has 13 amino acids. Germline V lookup: CDR1 SQVTM, CDR2 ANQGSEA. The CDR3 protein is CSVTRTDNEKLLF. CDR3 bases: TGCAGCGTCACCAGGACAGATAATGAAAAACTGCTTTTT.

The rearrangement uses TRBV24-1 and TRBJ1-5; D is ambiguous. The CDR3 length is 17 residues. V was trimmed by 3 bases and J by 0 bases, leaving 14 bases between them. CDR1 and CDR2 (germline): KGHDR, SFDVKD. The CDR3 sequence: CATSDPITANSNQPQHF. The CDR3 DNA is TGTGCCACCAGTGATCCCATTACAGCTAATAGCAATCAGCCCCAGCATTTT.

The chain couples TRBV27 to TRBJ1-1; D is possibly TRBD1 (5 bases). This CDR3 contains 17 residues. Germline CDR1 and CDR2: MNHEY and SMNVEV (reference sequence). Trimming took off 6 bases at V and 3 bases at J, with 23 bases between the two ends. CDR3 protein: CASRPGTPGFRDTEAFF. Here the CDR3 DNA reads TGTGCCAGCAGACCCGGGACTCCAGGATTTCGGGACACTGAAGCTTTCTTT.

V usage is TRBV4-2 and J usage is TRBJ2-1, with D possibly being TRBD2 (6 bases). Trimming left V 0 bases short and J 2 bases short, with 17 bases between. Germline V CDR1 and CDR2: LGHNA, YNFKEQ. The CDR3 extends over 18 amino acids. The CDR3 DNA sequence: TGTGCCAGCAGCCAAGATACTGAGGTCGGGAGCGCCTACAATGAGCAGTTCTTC. The encoded protein is CASSQDTEVGSAYNEQFF.

The chain employs TRBV19 and TRBJ1-5, with D maybe TRBD1 (5 bases). This CDR3 has 15 amino acids. Trimming shortened V by 6 bases and J by 0 bases, and 12 bases separated the two germline ends. Per the germline V gene, CDR1 is LNHDA and CDR2 is SQIVND (reference sequence). The CDR3 loop is CASRTRAPSNQPQHF. The CDR3 coding sequence is TGTGCCAGTAGGACCAGGGCTCCTAGCAATCAGCCCCAGCATTTT. The variable domain in full, completed from reference TRBV19 and TRBJ1-5, reads DGGITQSPKYLFRKEGQNVTLSCEQNLNHDAMYWYRQDPGQGLRLIYYSQIVNDFQKGDIAEGYSVSREKKESFPLTVTSAQKNPTAFYLCASRTRAPSNQPQHFGDGTRLSIL.

The chain joins TRBV6-6 to TRBJ2-7; D may be TRBD1 (6 bases). With 4 bases removed from V and 1 base from J, the gap between germline ends came to 11 bases. Germline V gene sequence: CDR1 MNHNY, CDR2 SVGAGI (reference sequence). The CDR3 runs to 14 residues. This chain's CDR3 is CASSSTGESYEQYF. The CDR3 DNA sequence: TGTGCCAGCAGTTCGACAGGAGAGTCCTACGAGCAGTACTTC.

This clone was detected only once. The chain has TRBV27 and TRBJ2-7; D possibly corresponds to TRBD1 (5 bases). Trimming pared 5 bases from V and 1 base from J, leaving 12 bases between. CDR1 MNHEY and CDR2 SMNVEV come from the germline V gene (reference sequence). The CDR3 is 14 residues long. CDR3 loop: CASSRLQDSYEQYF. The CDR3 coding sequence is TGTGCCAGCAGTAGATTACAGGATTCCTACGAGCAGTACTTC.